The source of this TCR beta chain is a study of blood T cell repertoires in COVID-19. Turning to the study itself: Sites across the United States, Italy and Spain contributed samples from acute and convalescent COVID-19. PBMCs, B-cell-depleted T cells, or T cells were the source of the cDNA or gDNA that made up the material.

V was clipped by 0 bases and J by 4 bases, with 13 bases between them. Germline V gene data show CDR1 as LNHNV and CDR2 as YYDKDF (reference sequence). The CDR3 consists of 15 residues. Methods used by the authors: From reference gene primer amplification, estimates of nucleated cell counts were derived. Profiled with immunoSEQ multiplex PCR; TCRdb holds only in-frame clones, not every one. The V and J calls and clone size were taken over from that table, and D and trimming were inferred from the DNA. The table shows some 250,000 clones, with 88% occurring only once. The specimen was peripheral blood. This rearrangement joins TRBV15 to TRBJ2-7; D may be TRBD1 (5 bases). The receptor's source is a human donor in a cohort sampled during active COVID-19. CDR3 sequence: CATSRDPKAGYEQYF. CDR3 DNA: TGTGCCACCAGCAGAGACCCAAAGGCAGGGTACGAGCAGTACTTC.